This record looks at one T cell receptor beta chain sequence and its context. The sample holds a few counts of this clonotype. Its binding antigen is unknown. Nothing much larger sits one base from this clone, and base qualities are not available. The V and J ends are trimmed by 0 bases and 4 bases, leaving 11 bases between them. From the cysteine through the phenylalanine, the CDR3 covers 15 amino acids. Kept here is only the CDR3 DNA, which spans 45 bases and is read in frame from base 1. The germline V gene provides CDR1 SGHTA and CDR2 FQGTGA. This entry comes from a study of CD8 T cells in ankylosing spondylitis (dated by TCRdb to about 2017). Some background on the complete study: The study set out to find disease-linked TCR variants by profiling T cell receptor beta repertoires in ankylosing spondylitis patients and healthy donors. In total, the full study cohort was made up of some 100 healthy donors and 25 to 30 ankylosing spondylitis patients. Peripheral blood was sampled, and synovial fluid was also collected from ankylosing spondylitis patients.

What the authors observed across the whole study: Blood from ankylosing spondylitis patients appeared to be characterized by a TCR beta motif made up of seven or eight highly homologous amino acid variants. Some motif variants were previously reported in synovial fluid and blood of reactive arthritis patients, suggesting common disease-initiation mechanisms. The disease-linked clones were reported to be significantly enriched in matched synovial fluid samples from ankylosing spondylitis patients. In peripheral blood, the disease-linked clones were found at relatively low frequencies and had a CD8+ phenotype.

The instrument given in TCRdb is Illumina HiSeq 2500. Quantitative 5'-RACE with molecular barcodes was used to prepare TCR beta libraries. Per the original workflow: A new computational method based on a probabilistic model of VDJ rearrangement was used to identify disease-linked TCR variants. TCRdb reran the public reads through fastp at Q25 and MiXCR, keeping productive beta chains. Duplicate CDR3 protein sequences are folded into a single record with the most common DNA and genes. The V and J calls reflect TCRdb's pipeline rather than the authors' work. The sample data list hundreds of thousands of distinct CDR3 sequences, and roughly 20% of these were observed just once. The ten most abundant clones make up roughly 8.3% of the sample.

The sample taken for sequencing was blood, either unsorted or a sorted T cell fraction (not recorded which). The receptor chain draws on TRBV7-3 and TRBJ2-3; a tentative D match to TRBD2 spans 5 bases. This receptor was identified in a male donor with ankylosing spondylitis or in good health (not recorded which). The CDR3 in this case is CASSLTFLAADTQYF. The DNA sequence follows: TGTGCCAGCAGCTTAACGTTCCTAGCAGCAGATACGCAGTATTTT.